What follows describes a single T cell receptor beta chain. The antigen remains unidentified. This sample is part of a study of post-analysis software for immune sequencing data. For the study at large: Recorded disease courses covered relapsing-remitting, secondary progressive and progressive-relapsing multiple sclerosis. Some patients had no subtype annotation.

cDNA libraries of TCR beta carried unique molecular identifiers. T cells, roughly 0.9 to 11 million of them, yielded roughly 0.5 million cDNA molecules. In TCRdb, the PCR reads were re-called with MiXCR into one record per CDR3 protein. The repertoire holds approximately 400,000 distinct CDR3 sequences, with approximately 38% as singletons. V was clipped by 0 bases and J by 13 bases, with 19 bases between them. This CDR3 is 15 amino acids long. Germline-derived CDR1 and CDR2 are LGHNA and YNFKEQ. Study-level results: Five TRBV segments occurring more often in patients than controls included TRBV5-6, TRBV5-1 and TRBV20-1.

V and J are TRBV4-2 and TRBJ2-1, with D perhaps matching TRBD1 or TRBD2 (6 bases each). Sequenced material: blood. This clonotype was obtained from a girl aged 5 to 17 with multiple sclerosis. CDR3 sequence reads: CASSQEARMTGAQFF. CDR3 coding DNA: TGTGCCAGCAGCCAAGAGGCTAGAATGACGGGGGCCCAGTTCTTC.